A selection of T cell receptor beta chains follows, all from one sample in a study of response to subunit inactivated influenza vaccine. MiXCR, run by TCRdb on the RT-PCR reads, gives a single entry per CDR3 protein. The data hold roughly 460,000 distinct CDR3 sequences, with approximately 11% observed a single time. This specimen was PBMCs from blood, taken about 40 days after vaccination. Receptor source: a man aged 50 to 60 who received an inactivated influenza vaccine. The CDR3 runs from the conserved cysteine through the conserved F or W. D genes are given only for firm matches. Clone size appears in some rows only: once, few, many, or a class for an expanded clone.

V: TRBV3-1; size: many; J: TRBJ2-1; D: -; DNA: TGTGCCAGCAGCCAAGATAGGCTAGGCGCTTGGAATGAGCAGTTCTTC; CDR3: CASSQDRLGAWNEQFF
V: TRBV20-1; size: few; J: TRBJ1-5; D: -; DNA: TGCAGTGCTAGAGATACTTTTCAGGGTTATCGCAATCAGCCCCAGCATTTT; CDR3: CSARDTFQGYRNQPQHF
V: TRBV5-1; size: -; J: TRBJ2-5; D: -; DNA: TGCGCCAGCAGCACCGAGGACAGATACCCGGAGACCCAGTACTTC; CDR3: CASSTEDRYPETQYF
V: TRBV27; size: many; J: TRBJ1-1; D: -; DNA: TGTGCCAGCAGTCGGACAGCGAACACTGAAGCTTTCTTT; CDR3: CASSRTANTEAFF
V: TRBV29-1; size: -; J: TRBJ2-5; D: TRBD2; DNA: TGCAGCGTCATCGGACTAGCGGGACAAGAGACCCAGTACTTC; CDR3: CSVIGLAGQETQYF
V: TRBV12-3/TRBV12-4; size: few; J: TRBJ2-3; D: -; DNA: TGTGCCAGCGGCCGAGCGGACTCTAGCACAGATACGCAGTATTTT; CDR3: CASGRADSSTDTQYF
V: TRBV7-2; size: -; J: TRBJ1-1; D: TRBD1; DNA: TGTGCCAGCAGCTTAGTTGGGACAGGGGGGTTATCTGAAGCTTTCTTT; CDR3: CASSLVGTGGLSEAFF
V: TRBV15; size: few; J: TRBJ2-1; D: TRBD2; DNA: TGTGCCACCAGCAGAGATATTAGCGGGAGTTCCTACAATGAGCAGTTCTTC; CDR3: CATSRDISGSSYNEQFF
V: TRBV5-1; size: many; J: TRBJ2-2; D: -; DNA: TGCGCCAGCAGCCTGGAAAGCCCTAAGACGAACACCGGGGAGCTGTTTTTT; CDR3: CASSLESPKTNTGELFF
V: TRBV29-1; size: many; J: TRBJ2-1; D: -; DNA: TGCAGCGTCCGGGACGTCTCCTACAATGAGCAGTTCTTC; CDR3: CSVRDVSYNEQFF
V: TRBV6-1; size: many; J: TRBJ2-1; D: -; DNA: TGTGCCAGCGACCCAGGGAGATCCTACAATGAGCAGTTCTTC; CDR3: CASDPGRSYNEQFF
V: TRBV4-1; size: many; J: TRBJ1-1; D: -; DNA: TGCGCCAGCAGCCAGTCGGTGAACACTGAAGCTTTCTTT; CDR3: CASSQSVNTEAFF
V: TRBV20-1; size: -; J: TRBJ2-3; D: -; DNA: TGCAGTGCTAGAGATTCCCAATTTGCTGGCGGTAGGGCAGATACGCAGTATTTT; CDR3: CSARDSQFAGGRADTQYF
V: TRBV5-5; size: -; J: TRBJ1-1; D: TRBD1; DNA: TGTGCCAGCAGCCAACAGGGGACCCAGGGGTACACTGAAGCTTTCTTT; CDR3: CASSQQGTQGYTEAFF
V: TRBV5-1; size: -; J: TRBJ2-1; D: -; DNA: TGCGCCAGCAGCTATGGAGGGTGGTCATACAATGAGCAGTTCTTC; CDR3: CASSYGGWSYNEQFF
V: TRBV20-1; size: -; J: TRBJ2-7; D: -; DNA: TGCTGTGCTAGAGCAGGGGGGACGATCTCCTACGAGCAGTACTTC; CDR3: CCARAGGTISYEQYF
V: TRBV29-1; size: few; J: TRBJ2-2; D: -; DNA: TGCAGCGTTGAAGATCCCCTGACAAACGTGGCCGGGGAGCTGTTTTTT; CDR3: CSVEDPLTNVAGELFF
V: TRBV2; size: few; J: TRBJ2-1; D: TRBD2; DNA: TGTGCCTCCAGCCCCCGACTAGCGGGCACTGAGCAGTTCTTC; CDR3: CASSPRLAGTEQFF
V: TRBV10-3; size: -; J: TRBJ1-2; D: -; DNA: TGTGCCATCAATGAGGAAACTAACTATGGCTACACCTTC; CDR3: CAINEETNYGYTF
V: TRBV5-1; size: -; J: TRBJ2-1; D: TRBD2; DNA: TGCGCCAGCAGCTTGGAACTAGCGGATTACAATGAGCAGTTCTTC; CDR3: CASSLELADYNEQFF